This T cell receptor beta chain comes out of a study of glioma-infiltrating T cells (dated by TCRdb to the mid-2010s). About the study as a whole: Low-grade gliomas were WHO grade II oligodendrogliomas or astrocytomas, and glioblastomas were WHO grade IV tumors sampled at initial rather than recurrent diagnosis. Dexamethasone was administered to glioma patients for six or fewer days before surgery. Blood libraries targeted roughly 4.5- to 10-fold sequencing coverage of some 1 million peripheral T cells. Glioma tissue, non-neoplastic brain tissue and matched peripheral blood mononuclear cells were used as sources from which TCR alpha- and beta-chain repertoires were sequenced. To measure how far tissue and blood T-cell populations diverged, each tissue-infiltrating repertoire was compared against the peripheral blood repertoire of the same patient. The paired cohort was made up of three low-grade glioma patients, eight primary glioblastoma patients and three non-glioma patients who contributed non-neoplastic brain tissue.

On the study overall, not on this receptor specifically: Patients with low tissue-blood divergence were marked by a signature set of shared blood CDR3 motifs, and that set was depleted in highly divergent patients. VJ-independent divergence between tissue and blood was lower than expected in non-neoplastic patients but higher than expected in all gliomas, particularly low-grade gliomas. The group comparisons were based on small numbers of patients: three non-neoplastic, three low-grade glioma and roughly eight glioblastoma patients. Very few CDR3 sequences were shared between tissue and blood, attributed to high CDR3 diversity and limited sampling.

Immediately after resection, surgical brain or tumor specimens were cryofrozen in liquid nitrogen, and peripheral blood cells were collected at the same time. The germline V gene encodes CDR1 DFQATT and CDR2 SNEGSKA (reference sequence). The junction carries 13 bases between V and J, which are trimmed by 8 bases and 8 bases respectively. The CDR3 holds 12 amino acids from the cysteine to the phenylalanine. The retained sequence is limited to the CDR3, 36 bases, with the frame set at the first base. TCR alpha and beta CDR3 regions were amplified with the iRepertoire nested amplicon-rescue multiplex PCR (arm-PCR) platform from RNA. The input for one-step reverse transcription and amplification was roughly 95-450 ng of either tissue mRNA or PBMC total RNA. Following bead purification, Illumina adapters were added by a secondary multiplex PCR, and the libraries were gel-purified between 200 and 400 bp. Libraries carried internal 6-nucleotide barcodes used for demultiplexing. The libraries were sequenced on an Illumina MiSeq using 2x220 or 2x250 nucleotide paired-end reads. The paper's data handling went like this. FLASH 1.2.11 was used to merge paired reads, and BWA-MEM then aligned the reads to the GRCh37 human genome before TRA and TRB reads were extracted. An IMGT-derived reference of cassette sequences and CDR3 motifs, with pseudogenes included, was used for V and J assignment. Reads were translated in three frames, and productive CDR3s were defined as those with a C...FGXG motif and no stop codons. Unique combinations of V-J cassette pair and CDR3 amino acid sequence were defined as clonotypes. Hamming distance filtering was applied to reads, with thresholds set by the sequence error rate of each sample in mapped regions. Starting from the raw public reads, TCRdb applied fastp trimming at Q25, assembled clones with MiXCR and retained in-frame beta chains. Here each entry gathers all rows of one CDR3 protein and keeps the most common genes and DNA. The V and J calls and clone size come from TCRdb's table, not from the authors' own analysis. Across this sample there are more than 350,000 distinct CDR3 sequences, with roughly two fifths seen only once. The ten largest clones capture 12% of the sample.

This clonotype was seen a handful of times. Its antigen remains unidentified. Base qualities are missing; no much larger clone stands one base away. The chain is assembled from TRBV20-1 and TRBJ1-6; TRBD1 might be the D gene, on 5 matching bases. The TCR sequence derives from a human donor with low-grade glioma or glioblastoma, undergoing nonglioma brain surgery, or in good health (not recorded which). The sequencing sample was made of glioma tissue, nonneoplastic brain tissue, or PBMCs (not recorded which). The CDR3 protein is CSTQGGDSPLHF. The DNA sequence is TGCAGTACGCAGGGAGGGGATTCACCCCTCCACTTT.